The 22 T cell receptor beta chains below all came from one sample that was sequenced in a study of low-dose radiotherapy and immunotherapy resistance in tumors. As to time point: before trial treatment. Alpha and beta chains were covered, as first-strand cDNA relied on TRAV- and TRBV-specific primers. A constant-region primer paired with the V-primer adapter amplified TCRs over about 20 PCR cycles. Using its own MiXCR run on the reads, TCRdb lists one record per CDR3 protein. The table records roughly 39,000 distinct CDR3 sequences, 31% of them present only once. The sequencing used PBMCs, collected before treatment. The receptors derive from a male donor with gallbladder cancer.

This clonotype was seen at least ten times. V usage is TRBV6-2 or TRBV6-3 and J usage is TRBJ1-1; D unclear. V was clipped by 5 bases and J by 6 bases, with 10 bases between them. The CDR3 length is 12 residues. Per germline, CDR1 MNHEY and CDR2 SVGEGT. The CDR3 sequence is CASSEYGSEAFF. The CDR3 DNA sequence: TGTGCCAGCAGTGAATACGGCTCTGAAGCTTTCTTT.

The table lists this clonotype with many counts. The chain uses TRBV12-3 or TRBV12-4 and TRBJ2-5; 8 positions agree with TRBD2. The trim removed 1 base at V and 4 bases at J, leaving 5 bases unmatched. The CDR3 extends over 15 amino acids. In DNA, the CDR3 is TGTGCCAGCAGTTTAGGTAGCGGGGTCCCAGAGACCCAGTACTTC. Translating it yields CASSLGSGVPETQYF.

This clonotype has ten or more counts. This chain joins TRBV9 and TRBJ2-5; possibly TRBD1 for D (5 bases). This CDR3 is 15 amino acids long. Germline-derived CDR1 and CDR2 are SGDLS and YYNGEE. Trimming took 3 bases from V and 4 from J, leaving 16 bases between them. In DNA form, the CDR3 reads TGTGCCAGCAGCGCCTCCCGTGGGGCGGCAGAGACCCAGTACTTC. Translating gives CASSASRGAAETQYF. Supplemented by reference TRBV9 and TRBJ2-5, the full variable domain reads DSGVTQTPKHLITATGQRVTLRCSPRSGDLSVYWYQQSLDQGLQFLIQYYNGEERAKGNILERFSAQQFPDLHSELNLSSLELGDSALYFCASSASRGAAETQYFGPGTRLLVL.

The chain employs TRBV19 and TRBJ1-5; weak D call: TRBD1 (6 bases). There are 15 residues in the CDR3. Per germline, CDR1 LNHDA and CDR2 SQIVND (reference sequence). Trimming pared 9 bases from V and 3 bases from J, leaving 18 bases between. This CDR3 reads CASKRGGDVNQPQHF. DNA of the CDR3: TGTGCCAGCAAGCGAGGGGGTGACGTCAATCAGCCCCAGCATTTT. The entire variable domain, with the rest obtained from reference TRBV19 and TRBJ1-5, is as follows: DGGITQSPKYLFRKEGQNVTLSCEQNLNHDAMYWYRQDPGQGLRLIYYSQIVNDFQKGDIAEGYSVSREKKESFPLTVTSAQKNPTAFYLCASKRGGDVNQPQHFGDGTRLSIL.

Many counts were recorded for this clonotype. The chain couples TRBV7-9 to TRBJ1-3, with 9 bases matching TRBD1. The V gene end was trimmed by 4 bases and the J gene end by 3 bases; junction bases not matched to a gene: 7. The CDR3 runs to 16 residues. Germline V CDR1 and CDR2: SEHNR, FQNEAQ (reference sequence). CDR3 residues: CASSSSGTGLGNTIYF. As DNA, the CDR3 is TGTGCCAGCAGCTCCTCGGGGACAGGGCTTGGAAACACCATATATTTT.

This chain links TRBV12-3 or TRBV12-4 with TRBJ1-5; D is uncertain. V was clipped by 3 bases and J by 1 base, with 10 bases between them. The CDR3 runs 15 residues. Here the CDR3 reads CASSFKAASNQPQHF. The CDR3 DNA follows: TGTGCCAGCAGTTTTAAGGCAGCCAGCAATCAGCCCCAGCATTTT.

Worth noting for this clonotype: This likely reflects a read error, since a far larger clone is one base away. The chain couples TRBV20-1 to TRBJ2-1; no definite D call. Germline values: CDR1 DFQATT, CDR2 SNEGSKA (reference sequence). The CDR3 sequence is 14 residues long. V was cut by 1 base and J by 13 bases, with 20 bases left in between. CDR3 DNA sequence: TGCAGTGCTAGAGCAGGTCCGAACCAAGAGACCCAGTTCTTC. Amino acids: CSARAGPNQETQFF.

The V gene is TRBV5-1, the J gene TRBJ2-2; maybe TRBD1 (5 bases). The germline V gene encodes CDR1 SGHRS and CDR2 YFSETQ. Trimming took off 0 bases at V and 0 bases at J, with 12 bases between the two ends. The CDR3 extends over 17 amino acids. Here the CDR3 reads CASSLGQGLSNTGELFF. For the CDR3, the DNA is TGCGCCAGCAGCTTGGGCCAGGGCCTATCGAACACCGGGGAGCTGTTTTTT.

This clonotype was found many times. This rearrangement joins TRBV20-1 to TRBJ2-1; 14 nucleotides line up with TRBD2. V was pared by 5 bases and J by 7 bases, with 10 bases of the junction left unmatched. Germline-derived CDR1 and CDR2 are DFQATT and SNEGSKA (reference sequence). This CDR3 is built from 16 residues. CDR3 bases: TGCAGTGCTGGATTGGGAGGGACTAGCGGGAGTAATGAGCAGTTCTTC. Its protein product is CSAGLGGTSGSNEQFF.

The gene calls are TRBV3-1 and TRBJ2-7, with D tentatively TRBD2 (5 bases). The CDR3 totals 15 residues. Germline lookup yields CDR1 LGHDT and CDR2 YNNKEL (reference sequence). V was trimmed by 4 bases and J by 2 bases, leaving 15 bases between them. The CDR3 sequence is CASSPSSGPTYEQYF. In DNA form, the CDR3 reads TGTGCCAGCAGCCCATCAAGCGGACCGACCTACGAGCAGTACTTC.

V and J are TRBV5-5 and TRBJ2-7, with TRBD1 as a possible D gene (6 bases). The V end was cut by 3 bases, the J end by 7 bases, with 14 bases between. The germline V gene encodes CDR1 SGHKS and CDR2 YYEKEE (reference sequence). The CDR3 has 13 amino acids. As DNA, the CDR3 is TGTGCCAGCAGCTGGGGGCTAGAAGGGGAGCAGTACTTC. Amino acid sequence: CASSWGLEGEQYF. Based on the CDR3 plus reference TRBV5-5 and TRBJ2-7, the full variable domain is DAGVTQSPTHLIKTRGQQVTLRCSPISGHKSVSWYQQVLGQGPQFIFQYYEKEERGRGNFPDRFSARQFPNYSSELNVNALLLGDSALYLCASSWGLEGEQYFGPGTRLTVT.

This clonotype appeared many times. This chain links TRBV20-1 with TRBJ1-5, with D perhaps TRBD1 (5 bases). Germline CDR1 reads DFQATT; CDR2 reads SNEGSKA (reference sequence). The length of the CDR3 is 15 residues. V was trimmed by 0 bases and J by 0 bases, leaving 9 bases between them. The CDR3 nucleotides are TGCAGTGCTAGAGATAACAGGTATAGCAATCAGCCCCAGCATTTT. Translated, it gives CSARDNRYSNQPQHF.

The sample holds many counts of this clonotype. The V call is TRBV29-1, the J call TRBJ2-5; D is ambiguous. CDR1 is SQVTM, CDR2 ANQGSEA, per germline. V was trimmed by 4 bases and J by 9 bases, leaving 9 bases between them. The CDR3 length is 10 residues. As DNA, the CDR3 is TGCAGCGTTGTGAGTGGTGCCCAGTACTTC. Residues: CSVVSGAQYF.

This clonotype was found many times. The V call is TRBV12-5, the J call TRBJ2-5; D may be TRBD1 or TRBD2 (6 bases each). This CDR3 contains 17 residues. In germline, CDR1 is LGHNT, CDR2 FRNRAP. The V gene lost 0 bases and the J gene lost 3 bases, with 17 bases spanning the gap. The CDR3 loop is CASGLVLAGGGKETQYF. The CDR3 DNA reads as TGTGCTAGTGGTTTGGTACTTGCCGGAGGGGGGAAAGAGACCCAGTACTTC. The whole variable domain, remainder taken from reference TRBV12-5 and TRBJ2-5, is DARVTQTPRHKVTEMGQEVTMRCQPILGHNTVFWYRQTMMQGLELLAYFRNRAPLDDSGMPKDRFSAEMPDATLATLKIQPSEPRDSAVYFCASGLVLAGGGKETQYFGPGTRLLVL.

In this sample, this clonotype turned up a few times. In nucleotides, the CDR3 is TGTGCCAGCAGTTACCGAGAGTTCAGGGCTACTGGGGCCAACGTCCTGACTTTC. Translated, it gives CASSYREFRATGANVLTF. The chain links TRBV28 to TRBJ2-6, with D possibly being TRBD1 (5 bases). Deletions cut 4 bases from V and 2 bases from J, with 18 bases between. Germline V gene sequence: CDR1 MDHEN, CDR2 SYDVKM. The CDR3 extends over 18 amino acids. The complete variable domain, with remaining parts taken from reference TRBV28 and TRBJ2-6, reads DVKVTQSSRYLVKRTGEKVFLECVQDMDHENMFWYRQDPGLGLRLIYFSYDVKMKEKGDIPEGYSVSREKKERFSLILESASTNQTSMYLCASSYREFRATGANVLTFGAGSRLTVL.

This chain connects TRBV12-3 or TRBV12-4 to TRBJ2-1; tentatively, D is TRBD2 (6 bases). The length of the CDR3 is 14 residues. V dropped 0 bases and J dropped 9 bases, with 12 bases sitting between them. CDR3 sequence reads: CASSLARGVGEQFF. In nucleotides, the CDR3 is TGTGCCAGCAGTTTAGCGCGCGGGGTGGGTGAGCAGTTCTTC.

The genes are TRBV6-1 and TRBJ1-2; D not certain. CDR1 is MNHNS and CDR2 is SASEGT in the germline V gene. Trimming removed 7 bases from V and 0 bases from J, with 12 bases in between. This CDR3 is built from 14 residues. Here the CDR3 DNA reads TGTGCCAGCAAGCCAAGTCCTACTAACTATGGCTACACCTTC. Its protein product is CASKPSPTNYGYTF.

In its sample, this clonotype was seen many times. The rearrangement links TRBV6-2 or TRBV6-3 to TRBJ2-7; maybe TRBD2 (5 bases). The CDR3 is 15 residues long. Germline CDR1 reads MNHEY; CDR2 reads SVGEGT. V was pared by 5 bases and J by 2 bases, with 16 bases between. The CDR3 DNA is TGTGCCAGCAGTGAATCTCGGGGTGGCCCCTACGAGCAGTACTTC. Encoded protein: CASSESRGGPYEQYF.

Note on this clonotype: A read error is likely here: a far larger clone is one base away. The chain couples TRBV28 to TRBJ2-1; 7 nucleotides agree with TRBD2. With V trimmed by 6 bases and J by 10 bases, 15 bases remained unmatched. Germline loops: CDR1 MDHEN, CDR2 SYDVKM. CDR3 length equals 15 residues. CDR3 nucleotides: TGTGCCAGCAGCGCCCTAGGGGAGGGGTCCTACGAGCAGTTCTTC. It encodes CASSALGEGSYEQFF. Based on the CDR3 plus reference TRBV28 and TRBJ2-1, the full variable domain is DVKVTQSSRYLVKRTGEKVFLECVQDMDHENMFWYRQDPGLGLRLIYFSYDVKMKEKGDIPEGYSVSREKKERFSLILESASTNQTSMYLCASSALGEGSYEQFFGPGTRLTVL.

Ten or more counts support this clonotype. V and J are TRBV10-3 and TRBJ2-7; no clear D. V lost 7 bases and J lost 0, with 13 bases in between. The CDR3 is 14 residues long. From germline, CDR1 is ENHRY and CDR2 SYGVKD. As DNA, the CDR3 is TGTGCCATCACCAAGAGGCCAGACTCCTACGAGCAGTACTTC. This translates into CAITKRPDSYEQYF.

This clonotype was seen a few times. The chain recombines TRBV11-2 with TRBJ2-1, with D possibly being TRBD1 (5 bases). V gave up 6 bases and J gave up 0 bases, with 12 bases separating them. The germline V gene encodes CDR1 SGHAT and CDR2 FQNNGV. This CDR3 is 15 amino acids long. The CDR3 region is CASRPQEVSYNEQFF. The CDR3 DNA reads as TGTGCCAGCAGACCACAGGAAGTCTCCTACAATGAGCAGTTCTTC.

The genes are TRBV11-2 and TRBJ1-1; TRBD1 might be the D (6 bases). CDR1 is SGHAT, CDR2 FQNNGV, per germline. This CDR3 has 14 residues. The V end lost 4 bases, the J end lost 4 bases, and 13 bases lay between the germline ends. CDR3 sequence reads: CASSSQQGSTEAFF. In DNA form, the CDR3 reads TGTGCCAGCAGCTCGCAGCAGGGGAGCACTGAAGCTTTCTTT.